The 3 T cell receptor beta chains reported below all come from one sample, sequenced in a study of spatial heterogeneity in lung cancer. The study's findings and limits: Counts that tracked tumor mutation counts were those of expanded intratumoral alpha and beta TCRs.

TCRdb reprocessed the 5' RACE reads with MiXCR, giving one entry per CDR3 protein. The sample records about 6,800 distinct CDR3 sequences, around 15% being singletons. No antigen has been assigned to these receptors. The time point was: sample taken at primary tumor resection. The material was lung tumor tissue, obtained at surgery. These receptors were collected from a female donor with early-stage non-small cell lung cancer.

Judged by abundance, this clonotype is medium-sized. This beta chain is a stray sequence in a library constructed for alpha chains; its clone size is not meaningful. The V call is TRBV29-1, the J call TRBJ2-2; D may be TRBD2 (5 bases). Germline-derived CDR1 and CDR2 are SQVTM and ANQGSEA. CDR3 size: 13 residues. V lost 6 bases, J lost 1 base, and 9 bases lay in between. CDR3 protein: CSVGRENTGELFF. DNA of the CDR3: TGCAGCGTCGGACGGGAGAACACCGGGGAGCTGTTTTTT.

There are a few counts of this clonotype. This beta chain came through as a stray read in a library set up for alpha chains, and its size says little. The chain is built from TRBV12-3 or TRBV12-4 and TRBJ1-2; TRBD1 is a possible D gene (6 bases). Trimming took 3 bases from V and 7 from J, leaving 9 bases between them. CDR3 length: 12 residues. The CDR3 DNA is TGTGCCAGCAGTTTTCGGGGGCTTGGCTACACCTTC. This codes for CASSFRGLGYTF.

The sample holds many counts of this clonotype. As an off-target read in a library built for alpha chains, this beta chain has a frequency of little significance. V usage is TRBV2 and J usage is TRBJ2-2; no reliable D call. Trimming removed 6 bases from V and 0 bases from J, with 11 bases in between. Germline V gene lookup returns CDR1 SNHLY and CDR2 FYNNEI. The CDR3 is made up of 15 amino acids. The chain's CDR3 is CASRNTDANTGELFF. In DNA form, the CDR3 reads TGTGCCAGCAGGAACACGGACGCGAACACCGGGGAGCTGTTTTTT.